This T cell receptor (beta chain) was captured by sequencing in a study of T cells in tuberculosis. Study-wide results and caveats: GMM-specific TCRs were nearer to active tuberculosis alpha repertoires, suggesting expansion.

The time point denotes: new active TB diagnosis, blood taken before or within 7 days of starting treatment. Positive smear microscopy and/or M. tuberculosis culture confirmed active disease. Unsorted cryopreserved PBMC were sequenced, averaging around 94,000 T cells per clinical donor. Between the trimmed V and J ends, which lost 0 bases and 0 bases, there was a span of 11 bases. The CDR3 runs to 16 residues. CDR1 is SGDLS, CDR2 YYNGEE, per germline. In the case of this clone: Its antigen is currently unknown.

The assay was immunoSEQ multiplex PCR, and TCRdb's table has in-frame clones only and misses some. This sample has 25,000 to 30,000 clones, with 90% to 95% found just once. The chain carries TRBV9 and TRBJ2-3; a weak D match, TRBD1 (5 bases). The material sequenced was PBMCs, taken at tuberculosis diagnosis. The origin of this receptor is an adult with tuberculosis. The CDR3 spells CASSVGHRTSTDTQYF. The CDR3 nucleotides are TGTGCCAGCAGCGTAGGGCACAGGACCAGCACAGATACGCAGTATTTT.